This T cell receptor beta chain was captured in a study of shared clonotypes between healthy human individuals. Findings of the study overall: Across a handful of donors, naive CD4 shared roughly 5%, naive CD8 around 3.8%, memory CD4 2% to 2.5%, memory CD8 approximately 0.4%. Generation probabilities of non-shared clonotypes were lower (relative to those shared by all four donors). Generally, naive subsets came out with larger estimated richness than memory subsets.

Generated by immunoSEQ multiplex PCR, the TCRdb table keeps only in-frame clones and is missing some. The table lists about 2.3 million clones, about 92% of them singletons. To note about this clone: Antigen specificity is unknown.

The healthy adult donors were HIV-negative and reported no recent acute infections or vaccinations. CDR1 and CDR2 from the germline V gene are SGDLS and YYNGEE. This CDR3 has 17 amino acids. The junction had 6 bases not matched to a gene; V was cut back by 0 bases and J by 1 base. The sequence was collected from a man younger than 35 in good health. Some clones in this sample may be carry-over from other donors' samples. This rearrangement joins TRBV9 to TRBJ2-1, with 8 bases identical to TRBD1. The sequenced material came from naive CD4+ T cells from PBMCs. Described subset: CD45RA+ positively selected. The CDR3: CASSVDPGGASYNEQFF. The CDR3 nucleotides are TGTGCCAGCAGCGTAGACCCAGGGGGCGCGTCCTACAATGAGCAGTTCTTC. The variable domain in full, with the rest retrieved from reference TRBV9 and TRBJ2-1, is DSGVTQTPKHLITATGQRVTLRCSPRSGDLSVYWYQQSLDQGLQFLIQYYNGEERAKGNILERFSAQQFPDLHSELNLSSLELGDSALYFCASSVDPGGASYNEQFFGPGTRLTVL.